One sample yielded the 6 T cell receptor beta chains listed below, sequenced in a study of chemoradiotherapy in HPV16-positive cancers. Libraries were prepared by immunoSEQ multiplex PCR; TCRdb keeps only in-frame clonotypes and omits some of them. Of approximately 2,400 clones in the sample, 70% to 90% were seen once. Material: tumor tissue, obtained from a patient who underwent chemoradiotherapy. All receptors derive from a human donor with HPV-associated anogenital cancer.

This clone occurred a few times. The CDR3 is CASSQDLGQGSGYTF. CDR3 sequence (DNA): TGTGCCAGCAGCCAAGACCTAGGGCAGGGAAGTGGCTACACCTTC. The chain combines TRBV14 with TRBJ1-2; D is perhaps TRBD1 (5 bases). Germline V CDR1 and CDR2: SGHDN, FVKESK. V lost 0 bases and J lost 7, with 15 bases in between. The CDR3 spans 15 residues.

The rearrangement uses TRBV7-8 and TRBJ2-1; 10 bases match TRBD2. V lost 1 base and J lost 3; bases outside the gene matches: 0. Germline V gives CDR1 SGHVS, CDR2 FQNEAQ. The CDR3 consists of 15 residues. This chain's CDR3 is CASSLVAGGYNEQFF. CDR3 nucleotide sequence: TGTGCCAGCAGCTTAGTAGCGGGAGGCTACAATGAGCAGTTCTTC.

V is TRBV30 and J is TRBJ1-1, with D perhaps matching TRBD1 (5 bases). This CDR3 is built from 13 residues. Germline loops: CDR1 GTSNPN, CDR2 SVGIG (reference sequence). The V end was cut by 0 bases, the J end by 3 bases, with 8 bases between. The CDR3 DNA is TGTGCCTGGAGTGTCCCAGGGTACACTGAAGCTTTCTTT. Translating it yields CAWSVPGYTEAFF.

J is TRBJ2-3 and V is TRBV2, with unresolved D. Trimming removed 3 bases at V and 1 base at J, with 11 bases between. The CDR3 spans 15 residues. CDR1 SNHLY and CDR2 FYNNEI come from the germline V gene. CDR3 amino acids: CASSDGLGGTDTQYF. DNA of the CDR3: TGTGCCAGCAGTGATGGTCTAGGAGGCACAGATACGCAGTATTTT.

This chain links TRBV6-6 with TRBJ2-7; 8 bases line up with TRBD2. The CDR3 length is 15 residues. CDR1 and CDR2 from the germline V gene are MNHNY and SVGAGI (reference sequence). The trim removed 3 bases at V and 3 bases at J, leaving 7 bases unmatched. CDR3 coding DNA: TGTGCCAGCAGTTATCGTCTAGCGGGTAGCTACGAGCAGTACTTC. Translated, it gives CASSYRLAGSYEQYF.

The gene calls are TRBV4-3 and TRBJ1-1, with D unresolved. The CDR3 has 14 residues. With 2 bases removed from V and 5 bases from J, the gap between germline ends came to 12 bases. Germline V gene sequence: CDR1 LGHNA, CDR2 YSLEER. The CDR3 nucleotides read TGCGCCAGCAGCCAATTGAAGGTGGGTACTGAAGCTTTCTTT. Its protein is CASSQLKVGTEAFF.